A selection of T cell receptor beta chains follows, all from one sample in a study of blood T cell repertoires in COVID-19. The repertoire was sequenced with immunoSEQ multiplex PCR; TCRdb's copy has only in-frame clones and lacks some. Of 200,000 to 300,000 clones in the sample, about nine tenths were seen once. The sample taken for sequencing was peripheral blood. Every receptor here comes from a woman aged 40 to 50 who had recovered from COVID-19. Each CDR3 is given with its conserved first and last residue. Each record gives: clone size, V gene, J gene, D gene, CDR3 protein, CDR3 DNA. The D gene is left open where the match is weak. Not all rows give a size; the values are once, few, many and, for expanded clones, a class.

>.|TRBV25-1|TRBJ1-5|.
CASSARGKGGNQPQHF
TGTGCCAGCAGTGCCCGAGGCAAGGGGGGCAATCAGCCCCAGCATTTT
>.|TRBV19|TRBJ2-2|TRBD2
CASTSGGRPSRELFF
TGTGCCAGTACTAGCGGGGGCCGACCTTCCAGGGAGCTGTTTTTT
>.|TRBV19|TRBJ2-5|.
CASSIRGPEETQYF
TGTGCCAGTAGTATCCGCGGCCCCGAAGAGACCCAGTACTTC
>.|TRBV5-1|TRBJ1-2|.
CASSQTTANYGYTF
TGCGCCAGCAGCCAGACAACAGCTAACTATGGCTACACCTTC
>few|TRBV5-8|TRBJ2-1|TRBD2
CASSFGTSGYNEQFF
TGTGCCAGCAGCTTCGGGACTAGCGGTTACAATGAGCAGTTCTTC
>.|TRBV18|TRBJ1-2|TRBD1
CASSPGTGSSNYGYTF
TGTGCCAGCTCACCCGGGACAGGGTCCTCTAACTATGGCTACACCTTC
>.|TRBV7-9|TRBJ2-3|TRBD1
CASSLFEGAGRDTQYF
TGTGCCAGCAGCTTATTCGAGGGGGCGGGTAGAGATACGCAGTATTTT
>.|TRBV14|TRBJ1-1|TRBD1
CASSPHRGQAEAFF
TGTGCCAGCAGCCCGCACAGGGGGCAAGCTGAAGCTTTCTTT
>many|TRBV6-1|TRBJ1-3|TRBD1
CASSEGVGRGNTIYF
TGTGCCAGCAGTGAAGGAGTGGGCAGGGGGAACACCATATATTTT
>.|TRBV7-3|TRBJ1-6|.
CASSQGGPVNSPLHF
TGTGCCAGCAGCCAAGGGGGACCGGTCAATTCACCCCTCCACTTT
>.|TRBV5-1|TRBJ1-1|.
CASSPWGAEAFF
TGCGCCAGCAGCCCTTGGGGCGCTGAAGCTTTCTTT
>.|TRBV7-2|TRBJ2-3|TRBD2
CASSPRGAGGAGTQYF
TGTGCCAGCAGCCCCCGCGGAGCGGGGGGAGCGGGTACGCAGTATTTT
>once|TRBV10-3|TRBJ2-1|TRBD1
CAISEGTANEQFF
TGTGCCATCAGTGAGGGGACAGCCAATGAGCAGTTCTTC
>.|TRBV4-2|TRBJ2-3|TRBD2
CASSQNPGTSGGADTQYF
TGTGCCAGCAGCCAAAACCCCGGGACTAGCGGGGGGGCCGATACGCAGTATTTT
>.|TRBV23-1|TRBJ1-6|.
CASSQTGHMSSYNSPLHF
TGCGCCAGCAGTCAGACGGGACACATGAGCTCCTATAATTCACCCCTCCACTTT
>.|TRBV6-5|TRBJ2-3|.
CASSYSRQGADTQYF
TGTGCCAGCAGTTACTCGAGGCAGGGCGCAGATACGCAGTATTTT
>.|TRBV4-1|TRBJ2-5|TRBD2
CASSQVRSASGGETQYF
TGCGCCAGCAGCCAAGTGCGTTCGGCTAGCGGAGGGGAGACCCAGTACTTC
>few|TRBV27|TRBJ1-2|.
CASSLSRLYGYTF
TGTGCCAGCAGTTTATCGAGGCTCTATGGCTACACCTTC
>.|TRBV6-5|TRBJ2-1|TRBD2
CASSRAGLKYNEQFF
TGTGCCAGCAGCAGAGCGGGACTAAAATACAATGAGCAGTTCTTC
>.|TRBV2|TRBJ2-4|TRBD1
CASSEGQGINIQYF
TGTGCCAGCAGTGAGGGACAGGGAATAAACATTCAGTACTTC
>.|TRBV12-5|TRBJ2-7|TRBD1
CASGRTGDLEQYF
TGTGCTAGTGGCCGCACAGGGGACCTCGAGCAGTACTTC
>.|TRBV4-1|TRBJ1-3|.
CASSQQSEPPGNTIYF
TGCGCCAGCAGCCAACAGTCAGAACCCCCTGGAAACACCATATATTTT
>.|TRBV21-1|TRBJ2-6|.
CASSKEARVTSGANVLTF
TGTGCCAGCAGCAAAGAGGCCAGGGTCACAAGCGGGGCCAACGTCCTGACTTTC
>.|TRBV7-9|TRBJ1-6|.
CASSLAGGGSPLHF
TGTGCCAGCAGCTTAGCAGGGGGTGGTTCACCCCTCCACTTT
>.|TRBV12-5|TRBJ1-6|.
CASGLGSAGAPDTLHF
TGTGCTAGTGGTTTGGGGAGCGCGGGGGCCCCTGACACCCTCCACTTT
>few|TRBV5-1|TRBJ2-5|TRBD2
CASSALLAGKETQYF
TGCGCCAGCAGCGCACTACTAGCGGGCAAAGAGACCCAGTACTTC
>.|TRBV6-6|TRBJ1-2|.
CASTPLSGASNGYTF
TGTGCCAGCACCCCCTTAAGTGGGGCGTCTAATGGCTACACCTTC
>.|TRBV6-1|TRBJ1-1|TRBD1
CASSEQGALTEAFF
TGTGCCAGCAGTGAACAGGGGGCTCTCACTGAAGCTTTCTTT
>.|TRBV5-1|TRBJ2-7|.
CASSYTGLTSYEQYF
TGCGCCAGCAGCTACACAGGGCTAACATCCTACGAGCAGTACTTC
>.|TRBV4-3|TRBJ1-5|TRBD1
CASSQDSPDRVLRNQPQHF
TGCGCCAGCAGCCAAGATTCCCCTGACAGGGTCTTACGCAATCAGCCCCAGCATTTT
>few|TRBV5-1|TRBJ1-3|.
CASSYEGVTGNTIYF
TGCGCCAGCAGCTACGAGGGGGTTACTGGAAACACCATATATTTT
>.|TRBV11-2|TRBJ2-1|.
CASSLGSGSSYNEQFF
TGTGCCAGCAGCTTAGGGTCCGGGAGCTCCTACAATGAGCAGTTCTTC
>.|TRBV12-3/TRBV12-4|TRBJ2-3|.
CASSVRGGTQYF
TGTGCCAGCAGCGTTAGAGGCGGCACGCAGTATTTT
>many|TRBV18|TRBJ1-3|.
CASSPSRQVDSGNTIYF
TGTGCCAGCTCACCGTCCCGACAGGTCGACTCTGGAAACACCATATATTTT
>once|TRBV4-2|TRBJ2-7|.
CASSQERGLSYEQYF
TGTGCCAGCAGCCAAGAGCGGGGGCTCTCCTACGAGCAGTACTTC
>.|TRBV29-1|TRBJ2-7|.
CSVESYTSYEQYF
TGCAGCGTTGAATCGTACACCTCCTACGAGCAGTACTTC
>.|TRBV5-4|TRBJ2-7|TRBD1
CASSSDRVGEQYF
TGTGCCAGCAGCTCGGACAGGGTGGGGGAGCAGTACTTC
>.|TRBV27|TRBJ2-7|TRBD1
CASSPRDRGYEQYF
TGTGCCAGCAGTCCCCGGGACAGGGGCTACGAGCAGTACTTC
>.|TRBV7-2|TRBJ2-7|TRBD2
CASSTTRGGPYEQYF
TGTGCCAGCAGCACAACCCGGGGGGGGCCCTACGAGCAGTACTTC
>.|TRBV25-1|TRBJ1-3|TRBD1
CASSRGQGYGNTIYF
TGTGCCAGCAGCCGAGGACAGGGGTACGGAAACACCATATATTTT
>.|TRBV10-1|TRBJ2-7|.
CASSEFLRGIPGEQYF
TGCGCCAGCAGTGAGTTCCTTCGGGGGATCCCTGGCGAGCAGTACTTC
>.|TRBV7-8|TRBJ2-1|TRBD2
CASSLAPLAGGHYNEQFF
TGTGCCAGCAGCTTAGCGCCCCTAGCGGGGGGCCACTACAATGAGCAGTTCTTC